This is a list of T cell receptor beta chains from one sample in a study of shared clonotypes between healthy human individuals. The table came from immunoSEQ multiplex PCR; TCRdb's copy has only in-frame clones and leaves some out. The profile shows over a million clones, about four fifths of them singletons. The sample was memory CD4+ T cells from PBMCs. All receptors derive from a man between 18 and 29 years old in good health. Some clones in this sample may be carry-over from other donors' samples. Each CDR3 is given with its conserved first and last residue. Each record gives: J gene, clone size, V gene, CDR3 length, D gene, CDR3 protein, CDR3 DNA. A D gene is named only where the DNA matches it firmly. Clone size is stated in some rows and not others, as once, few, many or a class when expanded.

TRBJ1-1 NA TRBV7-9 17 NA CASSLNVIGSMNTEAFF TGTGCCAGCAGCTTAAATGTGATCGGTTCCATGAACACTGAAGCTTTCTTT
TRBJ2-5 few TRBV5-1 16 TRBD2 CASSLVGSGRLETQYF TGCGCCAGCAGCTTGGTTGGTAGCGGGCGGCTGGAGACCCAGTACTTC
TRBJ2-1 few TRBV29-1 11 NA CSANGGDEQFF TGCAGCGCCAATGGCGGGGATGAGCAGTTCTTC
TRBJ2-6 NA TRBV6-6 16 NA CASRTPQGAGANVLTF TGTGCCAGCAGGACACCACAGGGAGCTGGGGCCAACGTCCTGACTTTC
TRBJ2-5 NA TRBV18 16 TRBD1 CASSPTGTGGRETQYF TGTGCCAGCTCACCAACCGGGACAGGGGGCCGTGAGACCCAGTACTTC
TRBJ2-2 NA TRBV9 15 TRBD2 CASSPLAENTGELFF TGTGCCAGCAGCCCACTAGCGGAAAACACCGGGGAGCTGTTTTTT
TRBJ2-2 NA TRBV28 15 NA CASFPPTGNTGELFF TGTGCCTCATTTCCCCCGACAGGGAACACCGGGGAGCTGTTTTTT
TRBJ1-2 few TRBV6-1 13 NA CASSEGRGGGYTF TGTGCCAGCAGTGAAGGTAGGGGAGGCGGCTACACCTTC
TRBJ2-4 NA TRBV9 18 TRBD2 CASSPPLSGRGAKNIQYF TGTGCCAGCAGCCCCCCCTTGAGCGGGAGGGGAGCCAAAAACATTCAGTACTTC
TRBJ2-7 NA TRBV4-2 13 NA CASGRGSIYEQYF TGTGCCAGCGGAAGGGGGTCTATCTACGAGCAGTACTTC
TRBJ1-4 NA TRBV7-9 16 NA CASSPRGGGAGEKLFF TGTGCCAGCAGCCCTAGGGGCGGGGGCGCAGGGGAAAAACTGTTTTTT
TRBJ1-2 few TRBV28 12 NA CASRTGDYGYTF TGTGCCAGCCGGACGGGAGACTATGGCTACACCTTC
TRBJ1-1 NA TRBV29-1 11 NA CSAGRNTEAFF TGCAGCGCCGGGCGGAACACTGAAGCTTTCTTT
TRBJ2-2 once TRBV9 14 TRBD1 CASSMGQVTGELFF TGTGCCAGCAGCATGGGACAGGTCACCGGGGAGCTGTTTTTT
TRBJ1-2 NA TRBV28 14 NA CASSFHGGNYGYTF TGTGCCAGCAGTTTCCATGGGGGGAACTATGGCTACACCTTC
TRBJ1-2 NA TRBV5-1 14 TRBD1 CASSLRQGGYGYTF TGCGCCAGCAGCTTACGACAGGGAGGGTATGGCTACACCTTC
TRBJ2-5 NA TRBV7-2 12 NA CASSYRGETQYF TGTGCCAGCAGCTATAGGGGAGAGACCCAGTACTTC
TRBJ2-3 many TRBV5-4 16 TRBD2 CASSTGLAGVTDTQYF TGTGCCAGCAGCACCGGACTAGCGGGAGTCACAGATACGCAGTATTTT
TRBJ1-1 few TRBV5-1 14 NA CASSLSRMNTEAFF TGCGCCAGCAGCTTGAGCAGGATGAACACTGAAGCTTTCTTT
TRBJ1-3 NA TRBV28 16 NA CASRPGGGSSGNTIYF TGTGCCAGCAGACCCGGGGGGGGATCCTCTGGAAACACCATATATTTT
TRBJ2-1 NA TRBV6-6 16 NA CASRPGTRLEIYEQFF TGTGCCAGCAGACCCGGCACCCGACTAGAGATTTATGAGCAGTTCTTC
TRBJ1-2 once TRBV5-5 15 NA CASSLNGAADYGYTF TGTGCCAGCAGCTTGAACGGCGCCGCCGACTATGGCTACACCTTC
TRBJ2-3 NA TRBV29-1 12 NA CSVGRSTDTQYF TGCAGCGTGGGACGGAGCACAGATACGCAGTATTTT
TRBJ1-1 few TRBV27 13 NA CASRGRFSTEAFF TGTGCCAGCCGCGGAAGGTTTTCGACTGAAGCTTTCTTT
TRBJ2-5 once TRBV7-2 16 NA CASSTHLRTAQETQYF TGTGCCAGCAGCACACACCTAAGGACAGCACAAGAGACCCAGTACTTC
TRBJ1-4 once TRBV9 16 TRBD1 CASSAGDRGRGEKLFF TGTGCCAGCAGCGCCGGGGACAGGGGGCGAGGAGAAAAACTGTTTTTT
TRBJ2-1 NA TRBV28 13 TRBD1 CASRSGQLNEQFF TGTGCCAGCAGGTCGGGACAGCTCAATGAGCAGTTCTTC
TRBJ1-5 NA TRBV2 15 NA CASSEGRQKNQPQHF TGTGCCAGCAGTGAAGGTCGACAAAAGAATCAGCCCCAGCATTTT
TRBJ2-4 few TRBV7-2 15 TRBD2 CASSPGGKAKNIQYF TGTGCCAGCAGCCCCGGGGGGAAAGCCAAAAACATTCAGTACTTC
TRBJ2-2 NA TRBV7-2 16 TRBD2 CASSLALAGNTGELFF TGTGCCAGCAGCTTAGCGCTAGCGGGGAACACCGGGGAGCTGTTTTTT
TRBJ2-7 once TRBV5-1 15 NA CASSLVSPRVDEQYF TGCGCCAGCAGCTTGGTTAGTCCAAGGGTCGACGAGCAGTACTTC
TRBJ2-1 NA TRBV5-4 16 TRBD1 CASSPLGQGGYNEQFF TGTGCCAGCAGCCCCCTCGGACAGGGGGGCTACAATGAGCAGTTCTTC
TRBJ2-2 NA TRBV5-1 15 NA CASSLSVVDTGELFF TGCGCCAGCAGCTTGAGCGTGGTCGACACCGGGGAGCTGTTTTTT
TRBJ1-4 NA TRBV28 16 NA CASSSDIYSTNEKLFF TGTGCCAGCAGTTCGGACATTTATTCAACTAATGAAAAACTGTTTTTT
TRBJ2-5 NA TRBV15 14 NA CATSRDSGEETQYF TGTGCCACCAGCAGAGATTCGGGGGAAGAGACCCAGTACTTC
TRBJ2-5 NA TRBV5-1 16 TRBD1 CASSLGEGQGWETQYF TGCGCCAGCAGCTTGGGGGAAGGACAGGGTTGGGAGACCCAGTACTTC
TRBJ2-3 NA TRBV15 17 NA CATSRIPGPLSTDTQYF TGTGCCACCAGCAGAATTCCGGGACCCCTGAGCACAGATACGCAGTATTTT
TRBJ2-3 NA TRBV5-1 12 NA CASSFGPDTQYF TGCGCCAGCAGCTTCGGCCCAGATACGCAGTATTTT
TRBJ2-7 NA TRBV7-9 15 NA CASSLTSRGSYEQYF TGTGCCAGCAGCTTAACCTCCAGGGGAAGCTACGAGCAGTACTTC
TRBJ1-2 NA TRBV28 15 TRBD1 CASSLIGTVNYGYTF TGTGCCAGCAGTTTAATAGGGACAGTTAACTATGGCTACACCTTC
TRBJ1-4 NA TRBV28 14 NA CASSVRSPNEKLFF TGTGCCAGCAGCGTGAGGTCGCCTAATGAAAAACTGTTTTTT
TRBJ1-1 NA TRBV4-3 15 NA CASSQVAPKNTEAFF TGCGCCAGCAGCCAAGTGGCGCCGAAGAACACTGAAGCTTTCTTT
TRBJ2-7 NA TRBV28 15 TRBD2 CASTPNGGGSYEQYF TGTGCCAGCACCCCTAATGGGGGGGGCTCCTACGAGCAGTACTTC
TRBJ2-2 NA TRBV5-1 15 NA CASRSGQANTGELFF TGCGCCAGCAGGTCGGGTCAAGCGAACACCGGGGAGCTGTTTTTT
TRBJ2-2 NA TRBV7-2 15 NA CASSQIQAGTGELFF TGTGCCAGCAGCCAAATACAGGCTGGCACCGGGGAGCTGTTTTTT
TRBJ2-2 NA TRBV25-1 17 NA CASSESRGLSNTGELFF TGTGCCAGCAGTGAATCGAGAGGACTCTCGAACACCGGGGAGCTGTTTTTT
TRBJ1-5 NA TRBV7-2 13 NA CASSLGQDWTQHF TGTGCCAGCAGCTTAGGACAGGATTGGACCCAGCATTTT
TRBJ2-5 NA TRBV2 14 TRBD2 CASGRGSFGGAQYF TGTGCCAGCGGCAGAGGGTCCTTTGGGGGGGCCCAGTACTTC
TRBJ2-7 NA TRBV7-8 15 NA CASSPRQGLTTEQYF TGTGCCAGCAGCCCTCGACAGGGACTAACAACTGAGCAGTACTTC
TRBJ2-2 once TRBV11-2 14 NA CASSLIASTGELFF TGTGCCAGCAGCTTAATAGCGAGCACCGGGGAGCTGTTTTTT
TRBJ1-2 NA TRBV9 17 TRBD1 CASSVADRVGGNYGYTF TGTGCCAGCAGCGTAGCTGACAGGGTCGGGGGGAACTATGGCTACACCTTC
TRBJ2-5 NA TRBV29-1 14 NA CSAPTGTAQETQYF TGCAGCGCTCCTACCGGGACTGCCCAAGAGACCCAGTACTTC